This T cell receptor beta chain emerged from a study of cytomegalovirus exposure and HLA in healthy donors. V was cut by 6 bases and J by 2 bases, with 16 bases left in between. Germline V gives CDR1 LNHDA, CDR2 SQIVND (reference sequence). This CDR3 region has 15 residues. The study, taken as a whole, reports: The study dropped some indistinguishable V segments, TRBV6-2 and TRBV6-3 among them. Researchers catalogued over 150 TCR beta chains as cytomegalovirus-associated. Among the sequence variants, a highly shared cluster was likely an artifact of sequencing.

The PCR made use of 60 Vbeta and 13 Jbeta primers. The assay was immunoSEQ multiplex PCR, and TCRdb's table has in-frame clones only and misses some. The sample records 100,000 or so clones, roughly four fifths being singletons. To note about this clone: Its antigen remains unknown.

Material for sequencing was PBMCs. V and J are TRBV19 and TRBJ1-2, with a weak D call TRBD1 (6 bases). The TCR was taken from a man aged 35 to 55 in good health and CMV-seronegative. The CDR3 spells CASRLVRGGNYGYTF. For the CDR3, the DNA is TGTGCCAGTAGGTTAGTCAGGGGCGGCAACTATGGCTACACCTTC.